A selection of T cell receptor beta chains follows, all from one sample in a study of cytomegalovirus exposure and HLA in healthy donors. Using immunoSEQ multiplex PCR, the repertoire was profiled, and TCRdb retains in-frame clones only, with some absent. This sample's clone table lists approximately 30,000 clones. The specimen was PBMCs. Receptors originate from a man aged 40-55 years in good health and CMV-seronegative. CDR3s leave out the opening cysteine and the closing phenylalanine or tryptophan.

V gene,J gene,CDR3 protein
TRBV9,TRBJ1-6,ASSERVENSPLH
TRBV9,TRBJ2-5,ASSAGQTLLQETQY
TRBV27,TRBJ2-7,ASSLEGVSSYEQY
TRBV5-1,TRBJ1-1,ASSLRAGGLNTEAF
TRBV2,TRBJ2-3,ASSGERLRADTQY
TRBV28,TRBJ1-2,ASSLWVGDGYT
TRBV18,TRBJ1-2,ASSPRFGEDYGYT
TRBV5-1,TRBJ2-7,ASSLLTDAYEQY
TRBV30,TRBJ1-3,AWSAGDSSGNTIY
TRBV5-1,TRBJ2-6,ASSSQGAGANVLT
TRBV29-1,TRBJ2-3,SVALETDTQY
TRBV5-1,TRBJ2-7,ASSWGQGGSYEQY
TRBV2,TRBJ2-5,ASSSRTPQETQY
TRBV4-1,TRBJ2-7,ASSQSGTVAYEQY
TRBV7-6,TRBJ2-7,ASSLELGQGFNYEQY
TRBV6-5,TRBJ1-2,ASRSYGGALGYT
TRBV29-1,TRBJ2-1,SGQLQDNEQF
TRBV6-5,TRBJ2-1,ASSPTGKHNEQF
TRBV27,TRBJ1-2,ASTPDRGSGYGYT
TRBV7-2,TRBJ1-1,ASSLGGVNTEAF
TRBV4-3,TRBJ2-3,ASSHGRVGHTATDTQY
TRBV19,TRBJ2-1,ASSTGVSEQF
TRBV30,TRBJ2-5,AWSDDTKETQY
TRBV18,TRBJ2-2,ASSPRGRGNTGELF
TRBV30,TRBJ2-7,AWGPTGYEQY
TRBV5-1,TRBJ1-2,ASSLGEASYGYT
TRBV4-1,TRBJ2-2,ASSQTGQGLTGELF
TRBV2,TRBJ2-4,ASSGATGNGNIQY